This T cell receptor beta chain was identified in a study of OX40 agonist ivuxolimab in advanced cancers. Study results and caveats: Relative to CD4+, CD8+ T cells held more expanded clones on average. Low normalized T-cell clonal expansion was also seen in some nonresponders.

TCRdb's copy holds only in-frame clones and misses some; the assay was immunoSEQ multiplex PCR. Among approximately 59,000 clones listed, approximately 87% were seen once. Exclusion of a patient followed from autoimmune disease history or systemic immunosuppression. Comments on this clone: Its cognate antigen is unknown.

The sequences come from CD4+ or CD8+ T cells sorted from blood, collected in a trial of the OX40 agonist ivuxolimab. The TCR sequence derives from an adult with an advanced solid tumor such as melanoma, head and neck, liver or kidney cancer.

In DNA, the CDR3 is TGTGCCAGCAGCCAAGCCTCCACTAGGGTTGGCTACACCTTC. Its protein is CASSQASTRVGYTF. The rearrangement uses TRBV14 and TRBJ1-2; no clear D gene. V was pared by 1 base and J by 7 bases, with 13 bases between. The germline CDR1 and CDR2 sequences are SGHDN and FVKESK. CDR3 size: 14 residues.